The present entry profiles one T cell receptor (beta chain) with its context. Germline V gene data show CDR1 as SGHRS and CDR2 as YFSETQ. CDR3 length: 15 residues. V lost 1 base, J lost 2 bases, and 4 bases stayed unmatched. Here immunoSEQ multiplex PCR was the method, and the copy in TCRdb shows in-frame clones only, minus some. The sample yields 300,000 or so clones, roughly 70% seen once. This record comes from a study of shared clonotypes between healthy human individuals. The sequence derives from a man under 40 in good health. Sequenced: memory CD4+ T cells sorted from blood. Sample subset: CD45RA-negative fraction. The chain recombines TRBV5-1 with TRBJ2-3, with 7 bases that match TRBD2. CDR3 protein: CASSLYGRSTDTQYF. CDR3 sequence (DNA): TGCGCCAGCAGCTTGTACGGGAGGTCCACAGATACGCAGTATTTT.